The entry below gives a single T cell receptor beta chain sequence along with its context. Using immunoSEQ multiplex PCR, the repertoire was profiled, and TCRdb retains in-frame clones only, with some absent. The sample records about 100,000 clones, about 91% being singletons. The data were obtained in a study of OX40 agonist ivuxolimab in advanced cancers. Turning to the study itself: Patients were treated with intravenous ivuxolimab, dosed at 0.01 to 10 mg/kg and infused every 2 weeks. Hepatocellular carcinoma, melanoma, renal cell or head and neck cancer affected the dose-escalation patients.

This CDR3 has 14 amino acids. V lost 6 bases and J 4 bases, leaving 13 bases between the germline ends. CDR1 is MNHNS and CDR2 is SASEGT in the germline V gene. Anyone with autoimmune disease history or systemic immunosuppression was excluded. The chain is built from TRBV6-1 and TRBJ1-5; a weak D match, TRBD1 (5 bases). The sequence was collected from an adult with an advanced solid tumor such as melanoma, head and neck, liver or kidney cancer. Here the sequenced sample was CD4+ or CD8+ T cells sorted from blood, taken in a trial of the OX40 agonist ivuxolimab. The CDR3, as DNA: TGTGCCAGCAGGGAGAGGGGAGGTAATCAGCCCCAGCATTTT. This encodes CASRERGGNQPQHF.